Presented here are 30 T cell receptor beta chains from one specimen sequenced in a study of CD8 T cells in ankylosing spondylitis. Each CDR3 protein gets one entry after TCRdb re-called the 5' RACE reads with MiXCR. This sample has around 35,000 distinct CDR3 sequences, with about an eighth found just once. The sample consisted of synovial fluid, either unsorted or a sorted T cell fraction (not recorded which). These receptor sequences come from a male donor with ankylosing spondylitis.

This clonotype was observed a handful of times. The chain has TRBV4-1 and TRBJ1-2; D is unclear. The CDR3 is 16 amino acids. From germline, CDR1 is MGHRA and CDR2 YSYEKL. Trimming left V 3 bases short and J 6 bases short, with 20 bases between. This chain's CDR3 is CASSQKGPFRGDGYTF. DNA of the CDR3: TGCGCCAGCAGCCAGAAAGGGCCGTTTCGTGGGGATGGCTACACCTTC.

This clonotype has a handful of counts. The chain uses TRBV9 and TRBJ2-1, with 9 bases aligning to TRBD2. The junction had 6 bases not matched to a gene; V was cut back by 1 base and J by 7 bases. CDR1 SGDLS and CDR2 YYNGEE come from the germline V gene. The CDR3 covers 15 residues. The CDR3 sequence: CASSVRRGGANEQFF. In DNA form, the CDR3 reads TGTGCCAGCAGCGTACGGCGCGGGGGGGCGAATGAGCAGTTCTTC.

The chain is built from TRBV7-8 and TRBJ1-6; D call uncertain. Deletions cut 5 bases from V and 9 bases from J, with 17 bases between. CDR3 length equals 15 residues. Germline CDR1 is SGHVS and CDR2 is FQNEAQ. The CDR3 sequence: CASSAYNAKASPLHF. The CDR3 nucleotides are TGTGCCAGCAGCGCGTACAATGCCAAAGCTTCACCCCTCCACTTT. The full variable domain, rest sourced from reference TRBV7-8 and TRBJ1-6, is GAGVSQSPRYKVAKRGQDVALRCDPISGHVSLFWYQQALGQGPEFLTYFQNEAQLDKSGLPSDRFFAERPEGSVSTLKIQRTQQEDSAVYLCASSAYNAKASPLHFGNGTRLTVT.

This chain links TRBV28 with TRBJ2-1; D may be TRBD1 (5 bases). Trimming shortened V by 5 bases and J by 4 bases, and 12 bases separated the two germline ends. This CDR3 has 14 amino acids. CDR1 is MDHEN and CDR2 is SYDVKM in the germline V gene. CDR3 residues: CASSLLDKYNEQFF. The CDR3 coding sequence is TGTGCCAGCAGTCTTCTGGACAAGTACAATGAGCAGTTCTTC. Variable domain in full (rest from reference TRBV28 and TRBJ2-1): DVKVTQSSRYLVKRTGEKVFLECVQDMDHENMFWYRQDPGLGLRLIYFSYDVKMKEKGDIPEGYSVSREKKERFSLILESASTNQTSMYLCASSLLDKYNEQFFGPGTRLTVL.

This clonotype showed up many times. V and J are TRBV7-2 and TRBJ1-5; unclear D gene. Trimming stripped 1 base from V and 4 bases from J, with 8 bases between. Germline CDR1 and CDR2: SGHTA and FQGNSA. The length of the CDR3 is 14 residues. CDR3 region: CASSLVDGNQPQHF. The CDR3 nucleotides read TGTGCCAGCAGCTTAGTGGACGGGAATCAGCCCCAGCATTTT.

This clonotype was counted between two and nine times. This chain links TRBV27 with TRBJ1-2; a possible D gene is TRBD1 (5 bases). The ends were cut back, 5 bases at V and 6 bases at J, with 13 bases in the middle. Germline V CDR1 and CDR2: MNHEY, SMNVEV (reference sequence). This CDR3 comprises 13 residues. The CDR3 here is CASSPRTRDGYTF. The CDR3 DNA sequence: TGTGCCAGCAGTCCCCGGACACGGGATGGCTACACCTTC.

This clonotype was seen many times. The CDR3 coding sequence is TGTGCCACCAACCTTGGGGGACTCTACTACGAGCAGTACTTC. Translated, it gives CATNLGGLYYEQYF. The rearrangement joins TRBV12-3 or TRBV12-4 to TRBJ2-7, with a tentative D call TRBD2 (6 bases). V was shortened by 10 bases and J by 3 bases, with 19 bases between the two germline ends. This CDR3 is 14 amino acids long.

This clonotype was detected ten times or more. The chain's CDR3 is CASSYRATLALNYGYTF. DNA of the CDR3: TGTGCCAGCAGCTACAGGGCGACTCTCGCCCTGAACTATGGCTACACCTTC. The V and J genes are TRBV9 and TRBJ1-2; a possible D gene is TRBD1 (6 bases). Germline V CDR1 and CDR2: SGDLS, YYNGEE. Trimming cost V 4 bases and J 2 bases, with 21 bases left between them. The CDR3 length is 17 residues.

The chain is built from TRBV4-2 and TRBJ1-2; D is possibly TRBD1 (6 bases). Trimming left V 1 base short and J 7 bases short, with 16 bases between. CDR3 length equals 15 residues. Germline V lookup: CDR1 LGHNA, CDR2 YNFKEQ. Here the CDR3 DNA reads TGTGCCAGCAGCCAAGGGGGGGCAGGGCATCGTGGCTACACCTTC. It codes for CASSQGGAGHRGYTF.

This clonotype occurred a few times. This chain joins TRBV20-1 and TRBJ2-7; D may correspond to TRBD1 or TRBD2 (6 bases each). The CDR3 is 17 amino acids. Germline V gene sequence: CDR1 DFQATT, CDR2 SNEGSKA (reference sequence). Trimming took off 3 bases at V and 0 bases at J, with 21 bases between the two ends. The CDR3 spells CSARGETGVGGSYEQYF. In DNA form, the CDR3 reads TGCAGTGCTAGGGGTGAAACGGGAGTAGGGGGCTCCTACGAGCAGTACTTC.

This clonotype was found a few times. The V and J genes are TRBV10-3 and TRBJ2-1; the match to TRBD2 covers 10 bases. The CDR3 runs 15 residues. Trimming cost V 6 bases and J 3 bases; bases outside gene matches: 5. Germline-derived CDR1 and CDR2 are ENHRY and SYGVKD. The CDR3 reads CAISPRTSGYNEQFF. The CDR3 nucleotides are TGTGCCATCAGCCCTCGGACTAGCGGCTACAATGAGCAGTTCTTC.

This chain connects TRBV6-2 or TRBV6-3 to TRBJ2-4; 8 bases are a match to TRBD2. The CDR3 is 14 amino acids. V lost 5 bases to trimming and J lost 8 bases; unmatched junction nucleotides: 8. In germline, CDR1 is MNHEY, CDR2 SVGEGT. In nucleotides, the CDR3 is TGTGCCAGCAGTGCGCCCAGCGGGAGTTACATTCAGTACTTC. Protein: CASSAPSGSYIQYF.

This clonotype was counted many times. The rearrangement uses TRBV27 and TRBJ2-3; D not resolved. The V end was cut by 3 bases, the J end by 4 bases, with 14 bases between. There are 15 residues in the CDR3. From germline, CDR1 is MNHEY and CDR2 SMNVEV (reference sequence). The chain's CDR3 is CASSFTASRADTQYF. As DNA, the CDR3 is TGTGCCAGCAGTTTCACGGCCTCGCGAGCAGATACGCAGTATTTT.

This clonotype showed up just a few times. The V call is TRBV21-1, the J call TRBJ2-2. TRBV21-1 counts as a pseudogene. This CDR3 contains 15 residues. CDR3 in DNA: TGTGCCAGCAGCAACGAAAGTAATAACACCGGGGAGCTGTTTTTT. This translates into CASSNESNNTGELFF.

This clonotype was seen a few times. V usage is TRBV11-2 and J usage is TRBJ1-1, with 8 bases fitting TRBD1. Per the germline V gene, CDR1 is SGHAT and CDR2 is FQNNGV. The CDR3 sequence is 18 residues long. V was clipped by 5 bases and J by 0 bases; unmatched bases: 14. DNA for the CDR3: TGTGCCAGCAGCCACCCCCGACAGGGGCCCCTGATGAACACTGAAGCTTTCTTT. Its protein product is CASSHPRQGPLMNTEAFF. The variable domain in full, with the rest retrieved from reference TRBV11-2 and TRBJ1-1, is EAGVAQSPRYKIIEKRQSVAFWCNPISGHATLYWYQQILGQGPKLLIQFQNNGVVDDSQLPKDRFSAERLKGVDSTLKIQPAKLEDSAVYLCASSHPRQGPLMNTEAFFGQGTRLTVV.

This clonotype has ten or more counts. The chain links TRBV7-9 to TRBJ2-7, with 9 positions matching TRBD2. The CDR3 extends over 16 amino acids. Germline V gene lookup returns CDR1 SEHNR and CDR2 FQNEAQ (reference sequence). The V gene end was trimmed by 4 bases and the J gene end by 3 bases; junction bases not matched to a gene: 10. CDR3 bases: TGTGCCAGCAGCTCCAGACTAGCGGAGATACTCTACGAGCAGTACTTC. Protein product: CASSSRLAEILYEQYF.

The chain employs TRBV2 and TRBJ1-6; a weak D match, TRBD1 (6 bases). Trimming stripped 7 bases from V and 14 bases from J, with 18 bases between. CDR1 SNHLY and CDR2 FYNNEI come from the germline V gene. This CDR3 spans 13 amino acids. CDR3 bases: TGTGCCAGCACGGTTGGGGACTCAGGGGCCCTCCACTTT. Translating gives CASTVGDSGALHF.

This clonotype has at least ten counts. The gene calls are TRBV6-2 or TRBV6-3 and TRBJ2-2; 10 bases are shared with TRBD1. V lost 2 bases, J lost 0 bases, and 9 bases stayed unmatched. Germline V gives CDR1 MNHEY, CDR2 SVGEGT. The length of the CDR3 is 19 residues. The CDR3 DNA reads as TGTGCCAGCAGTTACAGCGCCGGACAGGGGGTGACGAACACCGGGGAGCTGTTTTTT. Translating it yields CASSYSAGQGVTNTGELFF.

This clonotype was observed a handful of times. This sequence joins TRBV27 and TRBJ2-1, with TRBD1 identical over 11 bases. The germline gives CDR1 MNHEY, CDR2 SMNVEV (reference sequence). The ends lost 5 bases at V and 3 bases at J; junction bases unmatched: 3. The CDR3 consists of 15 residues. The CDR3 region has the DNA TGTGCCAGCAGTCTCGGGACAGGGGGCTACAATGAGCAGTTCTTC. It is translated as CASSLGTGGYNEQFF.

The table lists this clonotype with many counts. The J gene is TRBJ2-3, the V gene TRBV7-8; TRBD2 is a possible D gene (6 bases). CDR1 and CDR2 from the germline V gene are SGHVS and FQNEAQ. The CDR3 runs to 15 residues. The V and J ends lost 2 bases and 2 bases respectively, with 11 bases between them. The CDR3, as DNA: TGTGCCAGCAGCTTAAGGGCGGGGATCACAGATACGCAGTATTTT. Protein sequence: CASSLRAGITDTQYF.

This clonotype was picked up a small number of times. The chain links TRBV6-1 to TRBJ2-7; maybe TRBD2 (5 bases). This CDR3 has 13 residues. V dropped 2 bases and J dropped 6 bases, with 11 bases sitting between them. Per the germline V gene, CDR1 is MNHNS and CDR2 is SASEGT. The CDR3 bases are TGTGCCAGCAGTGAAATGTTCGGGGTCGAGCAGTACTTC. Protein: CASSEMFGVEQYF.

There are many counts of this clonotype. The chain links TRBV28 to TRBJ2-1; D is uncertain. CDR3 size: 13 residues. The germline V gene has CDR1 MDHEN and CDR2 SYDVKM. The V and J ends lost 6 bases and 10 bases respectively, with 16 bases between them. CDR3 residues: CASSLLWDSEQFF. The DNA of the CDR3 is TGTGCCAGCAGCCTCCTGTGGGATAGCGAGCAGTTCTTC.

This clonotype was seen at least ten times. The V gene is TRBV10-3, the J gene TRBJ2-5; D is perhaps TRBD2 (5 bases). The CDR3 length is 15 residues. V lost 1 base and J lost 1, with 10 bases in between. Germline V gives CDR1 ENHRY, CDR2 SYGVKD. The CDR3 DNA reads TGTGCCATCAGTGAGTGGCTAGCATCCCAAGAGACCCAGTACTTC. Its translation is CAISEWLASQETQYF.

In its sample, this clonotype was seen a few times. This chain connects TRBV9 to TRBJ2-6; D call uncertain. The CDR3 is 13 amino acids. V was shortened by 3 bases and J by 1 base, with 2 bases between the two germline ends. Germline-derived CDR1 and CDR2 are SGDLS and YYNGEE. The CDR3 nucleotides read TGTGCCAGCAGCGCGTCTGGGGCCAACGTCCTGACTTTC. This gives the protein CASSASGANVLTF.

The rearrangement links TRBV13 to TRBJ2-7; D gene ambiguous. Germline assignment: CDR1 PRHDT and CDR2 FYEKMQ (reference sequence). CDR3 length: 13 residues. V gave up 3 bases and J gave up 1 base, with 7 bases separating them. Written as DNA, the CDR3 is TGTGCCAGCAGCTTTTCTCCATCCTACGAGCAGTACTTC. It encodes CASSFSPSYEQYF. Full variable domain (outside the CDR3, taken from reference TRBV13 and TRBJ2-7): AAGVIQSPRHLIKEKRETATLKCYPIPRHDTVYWYQQGPGQDPQFLISFYEKMQSDKGSIPDRFSAQQFSDYHSELNMSSLELGDSALYFCASSFSPSYEQYFGPGTRLTVT.

This clonotype was counted only a few times. The rearrangement uses TRBV7-9 and TRBJ2-5; D possibly corresponds to TRBD1 (5 bases). The CDR3 length is 14 residues. Trimming cost V 5 bases and J 5 bases, with 15 bases left between them. The germline CDR1 and CDR2 sequences are SEHNR and FQNEAQ (reference sequence). CDR3 amino acids: CASSRTTEAETQYF. The DNA for the CDR3 is TGTGCCAGCAGCCGTACGACAGAGGCGGAGACCCAGTACTTC.

This clonotype ranks as medium-sized. The J gene is TRBJ2-7, the V gene TRBV7-9; 9 positions match TRBD1. With 6 bases clipped from V and 7 bases from J, the junction kept 13 bases outside the gene matches. The CDR3 runs to 15 residues. The germline V gene has CDR1 SEHNR and CDR2 FQNEAQ (reference sequence). CDR3 region: CASSLAGTGFWEQYF. CDR3 bases: TGTGCCAGCAGTTTGGCCGGGACAGGGTTTTGGGAGCAGTACTTC. The complete variable domain, with remaining parts taken from reference TRBV7-9 and TRBJ2-7, reads DTGVSQNPRHKITKRGQNVTFRCDPISEHNRLYWYRQTLGQGPEFLTYFQNEAQLEKSRLLSDRFSAERPKGSFSTLEIQRTEQGDSAMYLCASSLAGTGFWEQYFGPGTRLTVT.

This chain links TRBV20-1 with TRBJ1-1; D is uncertain. CDR3 size: 12 residues. CDR1 is DFQATT, CDR2 SNEGSKA, per germline (reference sequence). In nucleotides, the CDR3 is TGCAGGGGAGGGATCATGAACACTGAAGCTTTCTTT. It specifies CRGGIMNTEAFF.

This clonotype was seen more than once but under ten times. The gene calls are TRBV7-2 and TRBJ2-1; TRBD1 aligns across 10 bases. Trimming removed 3 bases from V and 8 bases from J; junction bases left unmatched: 7. CDR3 length: 15 residues. Germline-derived CDR1 and CDR2 are SGHTA and FQGNSA. CDR3: CASSFWDRGGDEQFF. The CDR3 nucleotides read TGTGCCAGCAGCTTCTGGGACAGGGGTGGCGATGAGCAGTTCTTC. The full variable domain, with the rest looked up from reference TRBV7-2 and TRBJ2-1, is GAGVSQSPSNKVTEKGKDVELRCDPISGHTALYWYRQSLGQGLEFLIYFQGNSAPDKSGLPSDRFSAERTGGSVSTLTIQRTQQEDSAVYLCASSFWDRGGDEQFFGPGTRLTVL.

By sample share, this clonotype is medium-sized (0.01 to 0.1%). This sequence joins TRBV7-2 and TRBJ2-3, with 9 bases fitting TRBD1. J lost 2 bases, V lost 4 bases, and 4 bases had no gene match. The CDR3 extends over 15 amino acids. Looked up from germline, CDR1 is SGHTA and CDR2 is FQGNSA. CDR3 DNA: TGTGCCAGCAGCTCTGGACAGGGGCACACAGATACGCAGTATTTT. Translating it yields CASSSGQGHTDTQYF.